This is a list of T cell receptor beta chains from one sample in a study of T cells after somatic rescue of genetic block. Method: immunoSEQ multiplex PCR; TCRdb's copy keeps in-frame clones and lacks some. The sample has under 150,000 clones, 90% to 95% seen once; the top ten hold less than 1.5%. The specimen was peripheral blood mononuclear cells (PBMCs). The receptor source for this set is a woman younger than 30. The CDR3 runs from the conserved cysteine through the conserved F or W. The order of the fields is V gene, clone size, J gene, D gene, CDR3 DNA, CDR3 protein. The D gene is left open where the match is weak. For some rows the clone size is stated as once, few or many, or as a class when expanded; others skip it.

v_gene: TRBV2; abundance: .; j_gene: TRBJ2-1; d_gene: TRBD2; CDR3nt: TGTGCCAGCAGTGTTCGGGGGGGGCCCAACAATGAGCAGTTCTTC; CDR3aa: CASSVRGGPNNEQFF
v_gene: TRBV9; abundance: .; j_gene: TRBJ2-1; d_gene: .; CDR3nt: TGTGCCAGCAGCGTAGCTACAGGGACTTACAATGAGCAGTTCTTC; CDR3aa: CASSVATGTYNEQFF
v_gene: TRBV15; abundance: .; j_gene: TRBJ1-5; d_gene: .; CDR3nt: TGTGCCACCAGCAGAGATATAAGCAATCAGCCCCAGCATTTT; CDR3aa: CATSRDISNQPQHF
v_gene: TRBV7-6; abundance: .; j_gene: TRBJ2-5; d_gene: TRBD2; CDR3nt: TGTGCCAGCAGCGCCCGAGGGACTAGCGGGAATTCCGAGACCCAGTACTTC; CDR3aa: CASSARGTSGNSETQYF
v_gene: TRBV7-2; abundance: .; j_gene: TRBJ1-2; d_gene: .; CDR3nt: TGTGCCAGCAGCTTAGTGGTTGCGGGGGCTGGCTACACCTTC; CDR3aa: CASSLVVAGAGYTF
v_gene: TRBV5-4; abundance: .; j_gene: TRBJ1-1; d_gene: TRBD1; CDR3nt: TGTGCCAGCAGCTCGGGACAGGAGAACACTGAAGCTTTCTTT; CDR3aa: CASSSGQENTEAFF
v_gene: TRBV5-5; abundance: .; j_gene: TRBJ1-1; d_gene: .; CDR3nt: TGTGCCAGCAGCTTGCTTGAAGGGGCCGCGAACACTGAAGCTTTCTTT; CDR3aa: CASSLLEGAANTEAFF
v_gene: TRBV28; abundance: few; j_gene: TRBJ1-6; d_gene: .; CDR3nt: TGTGCCAGCACCCCGGTTGGCTCACCCCTCCACTTT; CDR3aa: CASTPVGSPLHF
v_gene: TRBV6-5; abundance: .; j_gene: TRBJ1-2; d_gene: TRBD1; CDR3nt: TGTGCCAGCAGTTACTCGGGACAGGGGTACTATGGCTACACCTTC; CDR3aa: CASSYSGQGYYGYTF
v_gene: TRBV6-1; abundance: .; j_gene: TRBJ2-7; d_gene: .; CDR3nt: TGTGCCAGCCGATACAGGGATCCCCACGAGCAGTACTTC; CDR3aa: CASRYRDPHEQYF
v_gene: TRBV5-1; abundance: few; j_gene: TRBJ1-3; d_gene: .; CDR3nt: TGCGCCAGCAGCTTGACAGGCCTAGGCTCTGGAAACACCATATATTTT; CDR3aa: CASSLTGLGSGNTIYF
v_gene: TRBV30; abundance: .; j_gene: TRBJ1-2; d_gene: .; CDR3nt: TGTGCCTGGACACAGGGTATCGGCGGCTACACCTTC; CDR3aa: CAWTQGIGGYTF
v_gene: TRBV9; abundance: .; j_gene: TRBJ2-1; d_gene: TRBD2; CDR3nt: TGTGCCAGCAGCGTAGGTTGGACTAGCGGGAGCCCAAGGGTTGAGCAGTTCTTC; CDR3aa: CASSVGWTSGSPRVEQFF
v_gene: TRBV7-3; abundance: once; j_gene: TRBJ1-2; d_gene: TRBD1; CDR3nt: TGTGCCAGCAGCTTAAGGGGCGGACAGGACTATGGCTACACCTTC; CDR3aa: CASSLRGGQDYGYTF
v_gene: TRBV4-1; abundance: .; j_gene: TRBJ1-4; d_gene: TRBD1; CDR3nt: TGCGCCAGCAGCCAAGACCCGACAGGGGGTGAAAAACTGTTTTTT; CDR3aa: CASSQDPTGGEKLFF
v_gene: TRBV6-5; abundance: .; j_gene: TRBJ2-5; d_gene: .; CDR3nt: TGTGCCAGCAGCAATGCAGGTACACAAGAGACCCAGTACTTC; CDR3aa: CASSNAGTQETQYF
v_gene: TRBV7-7; abundance: .; j_gene: TRBJ1-6; d_gene: TRBD1; CDR3nt: TGTGCCAGCAGGGGCTTGGGACAGGGTCATCTAGCATATAATTCACCCCTCCACTTT; CDR3aa: CASRGLGQGHLAYNSPLHF
v_gene: TRBV6-5; abundance: .; j_gene: TRBJ2-7; d_gene: .; CDR3nt: TGTGCCAGCAGAAGGGTTTTGGCCTACGAGCAGTACTTC; CDR3aa: CASRRVLAYEQYF
v_gene: TRBV2; abundance: .; j_gene: TRBJ1-6; d_gene: TRBD1; CDR3nt: TGTGCCAGCATCCCGACAGGGGGGTCTTCACCCCTCCACTTT; CDR3aa: CASIPTGGSSPLHF
v_gene: TRBV30; abundance: .; j_gene: TRBJ1-1; d_gene: .; CDR3nt: TGTGCCTCTCACGTAAAGTTGAACACTGAAGCTTTCTTT; CDR3aa: CASHVKLNTEAFF
v_gene: TRBV7-9; abundance: .; j_gene: TRBJ1-4; d_gene: TRBD1; CDR3nt: TGTGCCAGCAGCTTCGGACAGGGATTAGAGATTGAAAAACTGTTTTTT; CDR3aa: CASSFGQGLEIEKLFF
v_gene: TRBV5-1; abundance: .; j_gene: TRBJ2-7; d_gene: TRBD1; CDR3nt: TGCGCCAGCAGCTTGGGGACAGGGGGGACCTACGAGCAGTACTTC; CDR3aa: CASSLGTGGTYEQYF
v_gene: TRBV6-1; abundance: .; j_gene: TRBJ2-2; d_gene: TRBD2; CDR3nt: TGTGCCAGCAGTAAAGGGACTAGCGGTGCGGACGGGGAGCTGTTTTTT; CDR3aa: CASSKGTSGADGELFF
v_gene: TRBV7-8; abundance: .; j_gene: TRBJ2-2; d_gene: TRBD1; CDR3nt: TGTGCCAGCAGCTCCAGGGCGACAGGGGGCACCGGGGAGCTGTTTTTT; CDR3aa: CASSSRATGGTGELFF
v_gene: TRBV9; abundance: .; j_gene: TRBJ2-3; d_gene: TRBD2; CDR3nt: TGTGCCAGCAGCGTAGTAGCGGGGGGGAAGAATACGCAGTATTTT; CDR3aa: CASSVVAGGKNTQYF
v_gene: TRBV19; abundance: .; j_gene: TRBJ2-6; d_gene: TRBD1; CDR3nt: TGTGCCAGTACCTTAAAGACAGGGTCTGGGGCCAACGTCCTGACTTTC; CDR3aa: CASTLKTGSGANVLTF
v_gene: TRBV1; abundance: .; j_gene: TRBJ2-7; d_gene: .; CDR3nt: TGCACCAGCAGCCATGCGACAACTCCCTGGGGCGAGCAGTACTTC; CDR3aa: CTSSHATTPWGEQYF
v_gene: TRBV15; abundance: .; j_gene: TRBJ1-1; d_gene: .; CDR3nt: TGTGCCACCAGCTCCTCGAACGGAGCTTTCTTT; CDR3aa: CATSSSNGAFF
v_gene: TRBV2; abundance: .; j_gene: TRBJ2-3; d_gene: .; CDR3nt: TGTGCCAGCGATCCTAGGGGGCGGGGGCACACAGATACGCAGTATTTT; CDR3aa: CASDPRGRGHTDTQYF
v_gene: TRBV15; abundance: .; j_gene: TRBJ1-3; d_gene: TRBD1; CDR3nt: TGTGCCACCAGCAAAACAGGGGCTGGAAACACCATATATTTT; CDR3aa: CATSKTGAGNTIYF
v_gene: TRBV27; abundance: .; j_gene: TRBJ1-5; d_gene: .; CDR3nt: TGTGCCAGCAGTCATAACCCCACAGGGAATAGCAATCAGCCCCAGCATTTT; CDR3aa: CASSHNPTGNSNQPQHF
v_gene: TRBV19; abundance: few; j_gene: TRBJ1-5; d_gene: TRBD1; CDR3nt: TGTGCCAGTAGTGTTGACAGGGCGGTTCAGCCCCAGCATTTT; CDR3aa: CASSVDRAVQPQHF
v_gene: TRBV7-9; abundance: few; j_gene: TRBJ1-1; d_gene: .; CDR3nt: TGTGCCAGCAGCTTAGGCTCGAACACTGAAGCTTTCTTT; CDR3aa: CASSLGSNTEAFF
v_gene: TRBV6-1; abundance: .; j_gene: TRBJ2-4; d_gene: .; CDR3nt: TGTGCCAGCAGGGACATAGCCAAAAACATTCAGTACTTC; CDR3aa: CASRDIAKNIQYF
v_gene: TRBV5-1; abundance: .; j_gene: TRBJ2-1; d_gene: TRBD2; CDR3nt: TGCGCCAGCAGCTCCCTAAGCGGGGGAACTTACAATGAGCAGTTCTTC; CDR3aa: CASSSLSGGTYNEQFF
v_gene: TRBV6-5; abundance: .; j_gene: TRBJ2-5; d_gene: TRBD1; CDR3nt: TGTGCCAGCAGCTCGGGACAGGGGTTAGAGACCCAGTACTTC; CDR3aa: CASSSGQGLETQYF
v_gene: TRBV7-2; abundance: .; j_gene: TRBJ2-5; d_gene: TRBD2; CDR3nt: TGTGCCAGCAGCTCGGCCCTTAGCGGGGGGGTGGAGACCCAGTACTTC; CDR3aa: CASSSALSGGVETQYF
v_gene: TRBV6-1; abundance: .; j_gene: TRBJ2-7; d_gene: TRBD1; CDR3nt: TGTGCCAGCAGCGCCTCCGGGACAGGGACCTACGAGCAGTACTTC; CDR3aa: CASSASGTGTYEQYF
v_gene: TRBV11-2; abundance: .; j_gene: TRBJ2-5; d_gene: .; CDR3nt: TGTGCCAGCAGCTTAGCAGAGACCCAGTACTTC; CDR3aa: CASSLAETQYF
v_gene: TRBV5-1; abundance: .; j_gene: TRBJ1-2; d_gene: TRBD1; CDR3nt: TGCGCCAGCAGCGCCGGGACAGGGGATTATTATGGCTACACCTTC; CDR3aa: CASSAGTGDYYGYTF